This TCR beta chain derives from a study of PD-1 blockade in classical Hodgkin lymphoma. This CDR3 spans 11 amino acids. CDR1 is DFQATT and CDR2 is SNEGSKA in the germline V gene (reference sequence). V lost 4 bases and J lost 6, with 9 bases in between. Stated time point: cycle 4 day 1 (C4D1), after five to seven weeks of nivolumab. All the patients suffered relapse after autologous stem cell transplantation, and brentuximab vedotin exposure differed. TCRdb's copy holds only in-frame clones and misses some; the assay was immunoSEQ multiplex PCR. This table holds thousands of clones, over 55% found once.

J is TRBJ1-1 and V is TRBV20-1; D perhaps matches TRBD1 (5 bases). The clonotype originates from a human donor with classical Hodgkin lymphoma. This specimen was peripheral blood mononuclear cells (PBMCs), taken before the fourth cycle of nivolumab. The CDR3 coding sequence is TGCAGTGCTATGTGGGGCCCTGAAGCTTTCTTT. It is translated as CSAMWGPEAFF.